The 32 T cell receptor beta chains below come from one sample, sequenced in a study of OX40 agonist ivuxolimab in advanced cancers. Sequencing was performed with immunoSEQ multiplex PCR; in TCRdb, only in-frame clones are kept and a portion is missing. Counted here are approximately 94,000 clones, 91% occurring once; the ten biggest clones make up 0.7% to 0.95%. This sample comprised CD4+ or CD8+ T cells sorted from blood, obtained in a trial of the OX40 agonist ivuxolimab. Source of these receptors: an adult with an advanced solid tumor such as melanoma, head and neck, liver or kidney cancer.

The CDR3 DNA reads as TGTGCCAGCAGTGAACCAGAAGGGTGGAAGGGCTACACCTTC. Its translation is CASSEPEGWKGYTF. The J gene is TRBJ1-2, the V gene TRBV25-1; D gene ambiguous. The CDR3 consists of 14 residues. Trimming pared 2 bases from V and 8 bases from J, leaving 15 bases between. The germline CDR1 and CDR2 sequences are MGHDK and SYGVNS.

This chain uses TRBV6-5 with TRBJ2-5; 7 bases are shared with TRBD2. The length of the CDR3 is 15 residues. V shed 4 bases and J 7 bases; nucleotides not matched to a gene: 12. Germline loops: CDR1 MNHEY, CDR2 SVGAGI. CDR3 residues: CASSSQTGPGGTQYF. DNA of the CDR3: TGTGCCAGCAGTTCTCAAACCGGGCCGGGAGGGACCCAGTACTTC.

The chain links TRBV10-1 to TRBJ2-7; 7 nucleotides align to TRBD1. The V and J ends lost 8 bases and 5 bases, in that order; junction bases with no gene match: 24. CDR1 and CDR2 from the germline V gene are WNHNN and SYGVQD (reference sequence). The CDR3 totals 18 residues. This CDR3 reads CASDRKPSTTDRIHEQYF. In nucleotides, the CDR3 is TGCGCCAGCGACCGAAAACCGAGCACAACGGACAGGATCCACGAGCAGTACTTC.

Here the CDR3 reads CASSDLGGPTNEKLFF. The DNA of the CDR3 is TGTGCCAGCAGTGACCTAGGGGGGCCAACTAATGAAAAACTGTTTTTT. This chain uses TRBV28 with TRBJ1-4; possibly TRBD1 for D (6 bases). The CDR3 extends over 16 amino acids. Germline loops: CDR1 MDHEN, CDR2 SYDVKM. V lost 5 bases, J lost 0 bases, and 13 bases lay in between.

The genes are TRBV6-5 and TRBJ1-5; D unresolved. CDR1 is MNHEY, CDR2 SVGAGI, per germline. This CDR3 has 14 residues. The germline V and J ends were trimmed by 2 bases and 4 bases, with 9 bases remaining between them. The CDR3, as DNA: TGTGCCAGCAGTTACGCCTTACCAAATCAGCCCCAGCATTTT. Translated, it gives CASSYALPNQPQHF.

The rearrangement links TRBV2 to TRBJ2-2; D remains ambiguous. There are 13 residues in the CDR3. Trimming took 7 bases from V and 4 from J, leaving 10 bases between them. In germline, CDR1 is SNHLY, CDR2 FYNNEI. The CDR3 DNA follows: TGTGCCAGCACCTTATGGGGCACCGGGGAGCTGTTTTTT. This encodes CASTLWGTGELFF.

V and J are TRBV7-3 and TRBJ2-2; D ambiguous. Per the germline V gene, CDR1 is SGHTA and CDR2 is FQGTGA. V was trimmed by 5 bases and J by 3 bases, leaving 16 bases between them. This CDR3 region has 16 residues. The CDR3 sequence is CASSLDPPGHTGELFF. The CDR3 DNA follows: TGTGCCAGCAGCCTGGACCCCCCTGGCCACACCGGGGAGCTGTTTTTT.

The gene calls are TRBV9 and TRBJ2-5, with D possibly TRBD2 on 6 matching bases. CDR1 is SGDLS and CDR2 is YYNGEE in the germline V gene. V lost 0 bases and J lost 4, with 7 bases in between. CDR3 length: 13 amino acids. CDR3 in DNA: TGTGCCAGCAGCGTAGACGGGAGAGAGACCCAGTACTTC. This translates into CASSVDGRETQYF.

This chain links TRBV7-8 with TRBJ2-1, with TRBD1 matching 10 bases. Per germline, CDR1 SGHVS and CDR2 FQNEAQ. This CDR3 region has 15 residues. V trimming: 5 bases; J trimming: 7 bases; junction bases outside the gene matches: 8. The CDR3 region is CASSGGTGAGNEQFF. CDR3 coding DNA: TGTGCCAGCAGCGGCGGGACAGGGGCTGGGAATGAGCAGTTCTTC. The whole variable domain, filled in from reference TRBV7-8 and TRBJ2-1, reads GAGVSQSPRYKVAKRGQDVALRCDPISGHVSLFWYQQALGQGPEFLTYFQNEAQLDKSGLPSDRFFAERPEGSVSTLKIQRTQQEDSAVYLCASSGGTGAGNEQFFGPGTRLTVL.

The chain has TRBV14 and TRBJ1-2; possibly TRBD1 for D (5 bases). The CDR3 runs 17 residues. In germline, CDR1 is SGHDN, CDR2 FVKESK. With 5 bases removed from V and 6 bases from J, the gap between germline ends came to 25 bases. The CDR3 spells CASSLRGLPAGINGYTF. CDR3 in DNA: TGTGCCAGCAGCTTAAGGGGTCTGCCGGCAGGGATCAATGGCTACACCTTC.

J is TRBJ2-6 and V is TRBV30; TRBD1 matches at 8 bases. Germline CDR1 is GTSNPN and CDR2 is SVGIG (reference sequence). After removal of 5 bases from V and 5 bases from J, the junction contained 14 bases not matched to a gene. This CDR3 has 17 residues. CDR3 DNA sequence: TGTGCCTGGGGGCCCGACAGGGGTAATCGTCGGGCCAACGTCCTGACTTTC. Translating gives CAWGPDRGNRRANVLTF.

V is TRBV11-1 and J is TRBJ1-1; a possible D gene is TRBD1 (6 bases). Per the germline V gene, CDR1 is SGHAT and CDR2 is FQDESV (reference sequence). Trimming shortened V by 5 bases and J by 1 base, and 8 bases separated the two germline ends. CDR3 size: 13 residues. The CDR3, as DNA: TGTGCCAGCAGCCGGACAGCGAACACTGAAGCTTTCTTT. It specifies CASSRTANTEAFF.

In its sample, this clone was seen once. V usage is TRBV11-3 and J usage is TRBJ2-7, with D perhaps matching TRBD1 (5 bases). Germline V gene lookup returns CDR1 SGHNT and CDR2 YENEEA. This CDR3 region has 15 residues. V lost 2 bases and J lost 6, with 17 bases in between. The CDR3 is CASSLRAGKLSEQYF. The CDR3 DNA sequence: TGTGCCAGCAGCTTAAGGGCAGGGAAATTGTCCGAGCAGTACTTC.

The chain combines TRBV7-2 with TRBJ1-2; tentative D call: TRBD1 (6 bases). Trimming took off 2 bases at V and 14 bases at J, with 21 bases between the two ends. In germline, CDR1 is SGHTA, CDR2 FQGNSA. The CDR3 totals 14 residues. The CDR3, as DNA: TGTGCCAGCAGCTTAAGTTTGGGTACAGGGCGTCGAACCTTC. Amino acid sequence: CASSLSLGTGRRTF.

The V and J genes are TRBV5-1 and TRBJ2-1; D unresolved. Trimming took 0 bases from V and 5 from J, leaving 3 bases between them. The CDR3 totals 12 residues. The germline gives CDR1 SGHRS, CDR2 YFSETQ. CDR3 bases: TGCGCCAGCAGCTTGGAGAACAATGAGCAGTTCTTC. As protein: CASSLENNEQFF.

J is TRBJ2-7 and V is TRBV6-6, with 8 bases identical to TRBD2. CDR1 is MNHNY, CDR2 SVGAGI, per germline (reference sequence). With V trimmed by 6 bases and J by 3 bases, 10 bases remained unmatched. This CDR3 contains 15 residues. CDR3 coding DNA: TGTGCCAGCAGCCTCACAGCGGGAGCTGTCTACGAGCAGTACTTC. Its translation is CASSLTAGAVYEQYF.

The J gene is TRBJ1-1, the V gene TRBV10-3; the D gene is possibly TRBD1 (5 bases). Trimming pared 2 bases from V and 2 bases from J, leaving 15 bases between. The germline V gene encodes CDR1 ENHRY and CDR2 SYGVKD. The CDR3 extends over 16 amino acids. CDR3: CAISEPGGASNTEAFF. CDR3 nucleotides: TGTGCCATCAGTGAGCCCGGGGGAGCGAGTAACACTGAAGCTTTCTTT.

The rearrangement links TRBV28 to TRBJ2-3, with a weak D call TRBD1 (6 bases). The germline V gene has CDR1 MDHEN and CDR2 SYDVKM. Deletions cut 2 bases from V and 2 bases from J, with 17 bases between. The CDR3 contains 17 residues. CDR3 amino acids: CASSLTGQGTYTDTQYF. The CDR3 DNA is TGTGCCAGCAGTTTAACAGGTCAGGGGACGTACACAGATACGCAGTATTTT.

This chain uses TRBV7-6 with TRBJ2-7, with 8 bases that match TRBD2. Trimming cost V 7 bases and J 2 bases; bases outside gene matches: 13. This CDR3 contains 16 residues. Germline CDR1 is SGHVS and CDR2 is FNYEAQ. The chain's CDR3 is CASNSWREAPPYEQYF. Here the CDR3 DNA reads TGTGCCAGCAACTCATGGCGGGAGGCGCCCCCCTACGAGCAGTACTTC.

This sequence joins TRBV30 and TRBJ1-1; D not certain. Germline CDR1 reads GTSNPN; CDR2 reads SVGIG (reference sequence). The V end was cut by 4 bases, the J end by 3 bases, with 15 bases between. CDR3 size: 14 residues. The CDR3 bases are TGTGCCTGGATATCAACGCCGCAACACACTGAAGCTTTCTTT. Amino acids: CAWISTPQHTEAFF.

J is TRBJ2-7 and V is TRBV10-2, with 10 bases that match TRBD2. The V gene end was trimmed by 0 bases and the J gene end by 6 bases; junction bases not matched to a gene: 11. The CDR3 loop spans 17 amino acids. Germline CDR1 is WSHSY and CDR2 is SAAADI. The CDR3 nucleotides are TGCGCCAGCAGTGAGTCGCCACTAGCGGGGCCAGGGGTCGAGCAGTACTTC. It translates to CASSESPLAGPGVEQYF.

J is TRBJ2-7 and V is TRBV11-2, with 8 bases that match TRBD1. Trimming at V came to 2 bases and at J to 6 bases, leaving 6 bases not matched to a gene. Looked up from germline, CDR1 is SGHAT and CDR2 is FQNNGV. The CDR3 sequence is 14 residues long. The DNA for the CDR3 is TGTGCCAGCAGCTTACTGGCAGGGGGCGGCGAGCAGTACTTC. Protein product: CASSLLAGGGEQYF.

The rearrangement uses TRBV25-1 and TRBJ2-5; TRBD1 aligns across 7 bases. The V and J ends lost 0 bases and 3 bases, in that order; junction bases with no gene match: 1. Looked up from germline, CDR1 is MGHDK and CDR2 is SYGVNS. The CDR3 loop spans 14 amino acids. In DNA, the CDR3 is TGTGCCAGCAGTGAATACGGGACAGAAGAGACCCAGTACTTC. Protein product: CASSEYGTEETQYF.

The V and J genes are TRBV4-3 and TRBJ2-1; D gene uncertain. V gave up 1 base and J gave up 1 base, with 11 bases separating them. The germline V gene encodes CDR1 LGHNA and CDR2 YSLEER. CDR3 length: 16 residues. The CDR3 is CASSQVYPPSYNEQFF. In DNA, the CDR3 is TGCGCCAGCAGCCAAGTCTACCCGCCATCCTACAATGAGCAGTTCTTC.

Of note for this clone: At one of its ends the junction is not consistent with the germline gene, which may arise from a read error. The chain has TRBV2 and TRBJ1-2, with a possible D match to TRBD1 (6 bases). The CDR3 spans 15 residues. Germline CDR1 reads SNHLY; CDR2 reads FYNNEI. CDR3 amino acids: CVSRETGLMRRGYTF. For the CDR3, the DNA is TGTGTCAGCAGGGAGACAGGACTTATGAGGCGAGGCTACACCTTC.

The chain links TRBV7-3 to TRBJ2-2; 7 bases match TRBD1. This CDR3 region has 15 residues. The germline V gene has CDR1 SGHTA and CDR2 FQGTGA. Trimming removed 1 base from V and 7 bases from J; junction bases left unmatched: 6. The CDR3 is CASSLSPGGNGELFF. CDR3 DNA: TGTGCCAGCAGCTTAAGCCCAGGGGGTAACGGGGAGCTGTTTTTT.

The rearrangement joins TRBV10-2 to TRBJ1-1, with 8 bases that match TRBD1. V lost 6 bases, J lost 3 bases, and 6 bases stayed unmatched. The germline V gene has CDR1 WSHSY and CDR2 SAAADI. CDR3 length: 14 amino acids. DNA for the CDR3: TGCGCCAGCAGGACAGGGGCAGGGGACACTGAAGCTTTCTTT. Protein sequence: CASRTGAGDTEAFF.

The chain is built from TRBV19 and TRBJ2-2; D perhaps matches TRBD1 (5 bases). V shed 8 bases and J shed 0 bases, with 10 bases lying between them. Germline values: CDR1 LNHDA, CDR2 SQIVND (reference sequence). This CDR3 has 14 residues. CDR3: CASRTMTNTGELFF. The CDR3 region has the DNA TGTGCCAGTCGGACAATGACGAACACCGGGGAGCTGTTTTTT.

The J gene is TRBJ2-5, the V gene TRBV11-2, with D hard to call. The germline V and J ends were trimmed by 1 base and 1 base, with 4 bases remaining between them. CDR1 is SGHAT, CDR2 FQNNGV, per germline. The CDR3 spans 13 residues. The CDR3 reads CASSLAFQETQYF. The CDR3 DNA reads TGTGCCAGCAGCTTAGCTTTCCAAGAGACCCAGTACTTC.

This chain links TRBV6-1 with TRBJ1-5, with unresolved D. CDR1 is MNHNS, CDR2 SASEGT, per germline. V lost 8 bases and J 4 bases, leaving 15 bases between the germline ends. CDR3 length: 14 amino acids. The chain's CDR3 is CASYGGFWNQPQHF. DNA for the CDR3: TGTGCCAGCTACGGCGGGTTTTGGAATCAGCCCCAGCATTTT.

Only a few counts were recorded for this clone. This chain uses TRBV7-9 with TRBJ2-6; 8 bases agree with TRBD1. This CDR3 is 18 amino acids long. V shed 6 bases and J 0 bases; nucleotides not matched to a gene: 10. Germline V gene lookup returns CDR1 SEHNR and CDR2 FQNEAQ (reference sequence). CDR3 DNA sequence: TGTGCCAGCAGACAAGGACAGGGTGCGGACTCTGGGGCCAACGTCCTGACTTTC. This encodes CASRQGQGADSGANVLTF.

The rearrangement joins TRBV7-8 to TRBJ2-1; possible D gene TRBD2, 6 bases. Looked up from germline, CDR1 is SGHVS and CDR2 is FQNEAQ. V was clipped by 2 bases and J by 5 bases, with 19 bases between them. The length of the CDR3 is 17 residues. Here the CDR3 DNA reads TGTGCCAGCAGCTTAAGGATGTTGGTGGGAGGCCACAATGAGCAGTTCTTC. It specifies CASSLRMLVGGHNEQFF.